The rows below give T cell receptor beta chains drawn from one sample of a study of shared clonotypes between healthy human individuals. Data came from immunoSEQ multiplex PCR; TCRdb stores just in-frame clones and leaves some out. Of 490,000 or so clones listed, 79% are singletons. Sample: PBMCs. Every receptor here comes from a woman in her thirties or forties in good health. Some clones in this sample may be carry-over from other donors' samples. Each CDR3 is given with its conserved first and last residue. A D gene is named only where the DNA matches it firmly. The listing skips clone size in some rows; elsewhere it reads once, few, many or a size class.

abundance	j_gene	v_gene	d_gene	CDR3nt	CDR3aa
NA	TRBJ2-3	TRBV11-2	NA	TGTGCCAGCAGCTTACGAGGAGTCCACACAGATACGCAGTATTTT	CASSLRGVHTDTQYF
NA	TRBJ1-5	TRBV5-8	TRBD1	TGTGCCAGCAGACGGACAGGGGGCGGCAATCAGCCCCAGCATTTT	CASRRTGGGNQPQHF
NA	TRBJ2-1	TRBV19	TRBD2	TGTGCCAGTAGTAGCACTCTAGCGGGAGGTTACAATGAGCAGTTCTTC	CASSSTLAGGYNEQFF
once	TRBJ2-1	TRBV11-3	TRBD2	TGTGCCAGCAGCCGTAGCGGGAGGACGACTAATGAGCAGTTCTTC	CASSRSGRTTNEQFF
NA	TRBJ2-3	TRBV29-1	TRBD2	TGCAGCGCCGTCGCAGCGGGAGGAACAGATACGCAGTATTTT	CSAVAAGGTDTQYF
NA	TRBJ2-2	TRBV5-1	TRBD2	TGCGCCAGCAGCTTGTCCTCTAGCGGGACGAACACCGGGGAGCTGTTTTTT	CASSLSSSGTNTGELFF
NA	TRBJ2-7	TRBV5-3	NA	TGTGCCAGCAGCCTCTCCTCCATCCACGAGCAGTACTTC	CASSLSSIHEQYF
NA	TRBJ2-1	TRBV7-3	TRBD2	TGTGCCAGCAGCTTCGGCGGGCGGGAGAATGAGCAGTTCTTC	CASSFGGRENEQFF
NA	TRBJ2-3	TRBV18	TRBD2	TGTGCCAGCTCACTGACTAGCTCATCGGCCAGCACAGATACGCAGTATTTT	CASSLTSSSASTDTQYF
NA	TRBJ2-5	TRBV27	NA	TGTGCCAGCAGTCCCAGTCCGGAGCAAGAGACCCAGTACTTC	CASSPSPEQETQYF
NA	TRBJ1-4	TRBV29-1	TRBD1	TGCAGCGTGTGGACAGGGGGTAATGAAAAACTGTTTTTT	CSVWTGGNEKLFF
NA	TRBJ2-5	TRBV29-1	TRBD1	TGCAGCGTAGCGGGACAGGGGGCGGGAGAGACCCAGTACTTC	CSVAGQGAGETQYF
NA	TRBJ1-5	TRBV30	TRBD1	TGTGCCTGGCAACCTCGGACAGGAAGCAATCAGCCCCAGCATTTT	CAWQPRTGSNQPQHF
NA	TRBJ2-6	TRBV2	NA	TGTGCCAGCAGTCGGGTGGGGGCCAACGTCCTGACTTTC	CASSRVGANVLTF
NA	TRBJ1-1	TRBV5-1	NA	TGCGCCAGCAGCCTGGGGCCCGGAGGAGGCACTGAAGCTTTCTTT	CASSLGPGGGTEAFF
NA	TRBJ1-6	TRBV28	TRBD1	TGTGCCAGCAGTGCGAGACAGGGGAACTCACCCCTCCACTTT	CASSARQGNSPLHF
NA	TRBJ2-3	TRBV7-2	TRBD2	TGTGCCAGCAGCTCCGGGAGGTACTTGGGGGATACGCAGTATTTT	CASSSGRYLGDTQYF
NA	TRBJ1-2	TRBV15	TRBD1	TGTGCCACCAGCAGAGCAGGGGGCGACGGCTACACCTTC	CATSRAGGDGYTF
NA	TRBJ2-6	TRBV28	TRBD1	TGTGCCAGCTCAGGGACAGGCGATTCGGGAGGGGCCAACGTCCTGACTTTC	CASSGTGDSGGANVLTF
once	TRBJ2-1	TRBV4-3	NA	TGCGCCAGCAGCCAAGAATGGCGGAGCTCCTACAATGAGCAGTTCTTC	CASSQEWRSSYNEQFF
NA	TRBJ1-2	TRBV5-4	NA	TGTGCCAGCAGCACGGCTCAGGGGCAGTATGGCTACACCTTC	CASSTAQGQYGYTF
NA	TRBJ1-5	TRBV4-1	NA	TGCGCCAGCAGCCAAGATACGCAGGCCTATAGCAATCAGCCCCAGCATTTT	CASSQDTQAYSNQPQHF
NA	TRBJ1-2	TRBV5-1	NA	TGCGCCAGCAGCTTGGGGGCCTATGGCTACACCTTC	CASSLGAYGYTF
NA	TRBJ2-6	TRBV7-9	NA	TGTGCCAGCAGGCTAAGGGGGTCTGGGGCCAACGTCCTGACTTTC	CASRLRGSGANVLTF